The clone carrying this T cell receptor (beta chain) turned up a few times. Its antigen is still unknown. The sample originates from a study of blood T cells in healthy people across ages. From germline, CDR1 is SGHDT and CDR2 YYEEEE. Losses at the gene ends were 2 bases for V and 6 bases for J; bases not matched to a gene: 9. The CDR3 covers 16 residues. Study results and caveats: Bulk PBMC profiling left naive and antigen-experienced comparisons inconclusive.

PCR was performed a second time for about 7 to 12 cycles using a sample-barcoded 5' primer and a J-beta primer mix. TCRdb ran MiXCR on the 5' RACE reads and lists one entry per CDR3 protein. The repertoire consists of approximately 900,000 distinct CDR3 sequences, with roughly 28% occurring once and the leading ten covering about 9.4%. These records were also assigned to another study, of T cells of mothers and their children. From that report: The study found thymic selection shapes TCR recombination output similarly in related and unrelated pairs. Related pairs of mothers and children showed slightly higher, non-significant overlap versus unrelated pairs. Not a single persistent microchimeric T cell clone was detected.

Sequencing was carried out using blood. The clonotype was recovered from a woman between 40 and 50 years old in good health. The chain joins TRBV5-6 to TRBJ2-1; TRBD2 aligns across 9 bases. The CDR3 coding sequence is TGTGCCAGCAGCTTAAATTTCTGGCGGGGGGGCAATGAGCAGTTCTTC. Translation gives CASSLNFWRGGNEQFF.